This entry features one T cell receptor beta chain sequence. The data are from a study of technical replicates of blood from several donors. Repertoires were generated with immunoSEQ multiplex PCR, while TCRdb's copy carries only in-frame clones and drops some. The table records some 99,000 clones, around 96% of them present only once. The V end lost 0 bases, the J end lost 1 base, and 15 bases lay between the germline ends. Germline V gives CDR1 SGHRS, CDR2 YFSETQ. The CDR3 contains 17 residues. The sequencing input was T cells isolated from PBMCs. This receptor was obtained from a human donor in good health. J is TRBJ2-3 and V is TRBV5-1, with D hard to call. CDR3 DNA sequence: TGCGCCAGCAGCTTGGCCGGGTTCGGAGCGCGCACAGATACGCAGTATTTT. This encodes CASSLAGFGARTDTQYF.